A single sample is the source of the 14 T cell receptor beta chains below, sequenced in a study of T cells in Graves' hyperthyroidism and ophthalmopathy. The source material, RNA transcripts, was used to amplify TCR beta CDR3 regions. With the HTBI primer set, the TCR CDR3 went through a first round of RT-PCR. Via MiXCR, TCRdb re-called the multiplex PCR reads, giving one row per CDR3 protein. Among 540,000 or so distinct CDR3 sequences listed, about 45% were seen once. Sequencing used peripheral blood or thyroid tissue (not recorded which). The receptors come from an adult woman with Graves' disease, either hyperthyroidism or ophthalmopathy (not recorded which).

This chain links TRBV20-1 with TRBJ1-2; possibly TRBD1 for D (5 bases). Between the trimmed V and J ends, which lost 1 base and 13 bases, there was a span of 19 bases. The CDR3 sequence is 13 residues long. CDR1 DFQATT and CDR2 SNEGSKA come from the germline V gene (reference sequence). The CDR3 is CSARVGRTMGTTF. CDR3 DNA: TGCAGTGCTAGAGTAGGGCGGACTATGGGGACCACCTTC.

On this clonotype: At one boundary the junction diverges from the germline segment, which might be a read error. The CDR3 here is CASSRGRMNEKLFF. In DNA form, the CDR3 reads TGCGCCAGCAGCAGGGGGCGGATGAATGAAAAACTGTTTTTT. This chain uses TRBV7-9 with TRBJ1-4; 8 nucleotides agree with TRBD1. There are 14 residues in the CDR3. Germline CDR1 SEHNR, CDR2 FQNEAQ (reference sequence).

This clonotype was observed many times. The CDR3 spells CASSSQTGENTEAFF. DNA for the CDR3: TGTGCCAGCAGCTCGCAAACGGGGGAGAACACTGAAGCTTTCTTT. The J gene is TRBJ1-1, the V gene TRBV7-3, with a possible D match to TRBD1 (5 bases). Germline V gene data show CDR1 as SGHTA and CDR2 as FQGTGA. Trimming took off 4 bases at V and 1 base at J, with 13 bases between the two ends. The CDR3 totals 15 residues.

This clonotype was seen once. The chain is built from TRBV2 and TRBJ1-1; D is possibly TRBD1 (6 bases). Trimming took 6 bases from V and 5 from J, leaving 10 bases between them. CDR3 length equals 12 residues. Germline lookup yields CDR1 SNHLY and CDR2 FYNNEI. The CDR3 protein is CASSVTGTEAFF. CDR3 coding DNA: TGTGCCAGCAGCGTCACAGGGACTGAAGCTTTCTTT.

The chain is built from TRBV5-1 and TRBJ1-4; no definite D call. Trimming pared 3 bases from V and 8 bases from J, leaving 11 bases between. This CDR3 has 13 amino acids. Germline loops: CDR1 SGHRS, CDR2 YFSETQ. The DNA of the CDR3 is TGCGCCAGCAGCTCGCGACGCGGAGAAAAACTGTTTTTT. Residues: CASSSRRGEKLFF.

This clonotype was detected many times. The CDR3 protein is CASSQHGGSGNTIYF. In DNA, the CDR3 is TGTGCCAGCAGCCAACACGGGGGGTCTGGAAACACCATATATTTT. V is TRBV14 and J is TRBJ1-3, with D possibly TRBD1 on 5 matching bases. Germline-derived CDR1 and CDR2 are SGHDN and FVKESK. The CDR3 is 15 residues long. Trimming stripped 2 bases from V and 1 base from J, with 9 bases between.

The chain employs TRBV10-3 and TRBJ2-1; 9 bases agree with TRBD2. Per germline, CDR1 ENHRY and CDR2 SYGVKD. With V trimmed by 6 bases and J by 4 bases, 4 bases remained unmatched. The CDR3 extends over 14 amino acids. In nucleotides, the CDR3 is TGTGCCATCAGCGTAGCGGGGGCTTACAATGAGCAGTTCTTC. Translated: CAISVAGAYNEQFF.

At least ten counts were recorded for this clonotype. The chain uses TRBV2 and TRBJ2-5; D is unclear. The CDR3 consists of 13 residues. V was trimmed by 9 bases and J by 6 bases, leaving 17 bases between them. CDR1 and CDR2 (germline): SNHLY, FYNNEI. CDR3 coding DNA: TGTGCCAGTTATTTTCAGCTCCAGCAGACCCAGTACTTC. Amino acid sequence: CASYFQLQQTQYF. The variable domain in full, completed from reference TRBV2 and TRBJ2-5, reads EPEVTQTPSHQVTQMGQEVILRCVPISNHLYFYWYRQILGQKVEFLVSFYNNEISEKSEIFDDQFSVERPDGSNFTLKIRSTKLEDSAMYFCASYFQLQQTQYFGPGTRLLVL.

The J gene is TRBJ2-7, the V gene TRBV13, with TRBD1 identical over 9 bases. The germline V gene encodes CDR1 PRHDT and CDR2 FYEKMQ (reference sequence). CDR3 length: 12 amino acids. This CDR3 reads CAKQGAGYEQYF. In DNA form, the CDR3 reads TGTGCTAAACAGGGGGCGGGTTACGAGCAGTACTTC.

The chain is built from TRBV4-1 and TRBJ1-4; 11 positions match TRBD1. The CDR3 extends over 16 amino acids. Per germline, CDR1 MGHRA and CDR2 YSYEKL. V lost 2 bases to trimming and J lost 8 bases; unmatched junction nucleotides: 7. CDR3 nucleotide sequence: TGCGCCAGCAGCCAAAGGGACAGGGGGATTAGAGAAAAACTGTTTTTT. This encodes CASSQRDRGIREKLFF.

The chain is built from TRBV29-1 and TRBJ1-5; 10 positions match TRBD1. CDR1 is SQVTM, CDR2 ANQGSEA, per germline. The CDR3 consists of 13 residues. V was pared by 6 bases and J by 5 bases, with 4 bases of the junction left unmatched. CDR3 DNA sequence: TGCAGCGTCCGGACAGGGGGGGATCAGCCCCAGCATTTT. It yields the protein CSVRTGGDQPQHF.

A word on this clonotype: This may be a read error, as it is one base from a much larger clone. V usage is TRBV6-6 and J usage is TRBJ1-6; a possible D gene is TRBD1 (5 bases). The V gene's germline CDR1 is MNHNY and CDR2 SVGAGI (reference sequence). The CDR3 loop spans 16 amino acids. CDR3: CASSYGGGGIDSSLHF. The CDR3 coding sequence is TGTGCCAGCAGTTATGGGGGGGGGGGAATAGATTCATCCCTCCACTTT.

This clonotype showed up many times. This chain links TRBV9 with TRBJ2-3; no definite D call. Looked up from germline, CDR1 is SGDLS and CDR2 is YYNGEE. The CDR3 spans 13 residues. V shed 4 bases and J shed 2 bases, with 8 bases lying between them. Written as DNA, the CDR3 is TGTGCCAGCAGCACGAGCGACACAGATACGCAGTATTTT. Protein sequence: CASSTSDTDTQYF.

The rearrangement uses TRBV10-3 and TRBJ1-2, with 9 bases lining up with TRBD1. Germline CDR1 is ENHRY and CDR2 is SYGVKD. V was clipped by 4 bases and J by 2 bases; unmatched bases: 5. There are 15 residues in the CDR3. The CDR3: CAISGGQGPNYGYTF. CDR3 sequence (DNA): TGTGCCATCAGTGGGGGACAGGGACCCAACTATGGCTACACCTTC.